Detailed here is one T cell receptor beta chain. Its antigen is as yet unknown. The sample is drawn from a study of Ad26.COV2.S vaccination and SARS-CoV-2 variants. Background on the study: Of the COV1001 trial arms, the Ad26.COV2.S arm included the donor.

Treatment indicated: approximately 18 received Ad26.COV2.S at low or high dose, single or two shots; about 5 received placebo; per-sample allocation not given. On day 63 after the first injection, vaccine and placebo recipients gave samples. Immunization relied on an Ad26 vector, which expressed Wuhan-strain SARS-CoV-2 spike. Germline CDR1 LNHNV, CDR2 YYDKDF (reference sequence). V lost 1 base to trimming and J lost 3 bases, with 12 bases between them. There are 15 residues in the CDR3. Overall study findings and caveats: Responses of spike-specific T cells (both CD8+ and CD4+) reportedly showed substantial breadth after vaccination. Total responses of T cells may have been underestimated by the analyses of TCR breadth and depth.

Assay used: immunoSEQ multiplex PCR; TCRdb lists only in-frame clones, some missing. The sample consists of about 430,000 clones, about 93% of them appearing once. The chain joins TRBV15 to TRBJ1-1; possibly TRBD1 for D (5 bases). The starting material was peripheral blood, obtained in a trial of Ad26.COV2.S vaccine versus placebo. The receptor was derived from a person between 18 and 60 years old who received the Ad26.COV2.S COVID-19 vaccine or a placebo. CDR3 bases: TGTGCCACCAGCAGAGGCTGGGGCTGGGACACTGAAGCTTTCTTT. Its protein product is CATSRGWGWDTEAFF. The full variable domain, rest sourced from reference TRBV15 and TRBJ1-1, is DAMVIQNPRYQVTQFGKPVTLSCSQTLNHNVMYWYQQKSSQAPKLLFHYYDKDFNNEADTPDNFQSRRPNTSFCFLDIRSPGLGDTAMYLCATSRGWGWDTEAFFGQGTRLTVV.